This entry lists 31 T cell receptor beta chains sequenced from one sample in a study of OX40 agonist ivuxolimab in advanced cancers. Here immunoSEQ multiplex PCR was the method, and the copy in TCRdb shows in-frame clones only, minus some. The sample has 150,000 to 180,000 clones; 90% to 95% are singletons. This sample comprised CD4+ or CD8+ T cells sorted from blood, obtained in a trial of the OX40 agonist ivuxolimab. Receptor source: an adult with an advanced solid tumor such as melanoma, head and neck, liver or kidney cancer.

A single count supports this clone. CDR3 DNA: TGTGCCAGCAGTGAAACCTGGACCCCCTATGGCTACACCTTC. This translates into CASSETWTPYGYTF. The chain combines TRBV27 with TRBJ1-2; no definite D call. The CDR3 has 14 amino acids. Deletions cut 5 bases from V and 4 bases from J, with 14 bases between. Per germline, CDR1 MNHEY and CDR2 SMNVEV (reference sequence).

The chain has TRBV2 and TRBJ2-5; D may be TRBD1 or TRBD2 (6 bases each). Germline-derived CDR1 and CDR2 are SNHLY and FYNNEI. This CDR3 has 13 amino acids. Trimming removed 7 bases from V and 4 bases from J, with 13 bases in between. CDR3 region: CASMGAGRETQYF. The CDR3 region has the DNA TGTGCCAGCATGGGGGCGGGACGAGAGACCCAGTACTTC. Full variable domain (outside the CDR3, taken from reference TRBV2 and TRBJ2-5): EPEVTQTPSHQVTQMGQEVILRCVPISNHLYFYWYRQILGQKVEFLVSFYNNEISEKSEIFDDQFSVERPDGSNFTLKIRSTKLEDSAMYFCASMGAGRETQYFGPGTRLLVL.

This chain links TRBV11-3 with TRBJ2-3, with TRBD2 matching over 11 bases. The CDR3 is 14 residues long. Germline lookup yields CDR1 SGHNT and CDR2 YENEEA. After removal of 5 bases from V and 4 bases from J, the junction contained 2 bases not matched to a gene. The CDR3 nucleotides are TGTGCCAGCAGCCAGGGACTAGCGGCAGATACGCAGTATTTT. It encodes CASSQGLAADTQYF.

The chain employs TRBV6-1 and TRBJ1-4; 10 bases fit TRBD1. The CDR3 length is 14 residues. After removal of 7 bases from V and 8 bases from J, the junction contained 7 bases not matched to a gene. Germline values: CDR1 MNHNS, CDR2 SASEGT. CDR3 residues: CASISGTGEEKLFF. The CDR3, as DNA: TGTGCCAGCATCTCAGGGACAGGGGAAGAAAAACTGTTTTTT.

The chain carries TRBV4-3 and TRBJ2-7, with a tentative D call TRBD2 (6 bases). V shed 0 bases and J shed 2 bases, with 14 bases lying between them. Germline V lookup: CDR1 LGHNA, CDR2 YSLEER. The CDR3 runs 16 residues. CDR3 DNA sequence: TGCGCCAGCAGCCAAGATGTGGGACTGGAAACCTACGAGCAGTACTTC. Translated, it gives CASSQDVGLETYEQYF.

The table lists this clone with a count of one. V gene TRBV6-1 combines with J gene TRBJ2-1; 7 bases are a match to TRBD2. The CDR3 loop spans 15 amino acids. V shed 6 bases, J shed 8 bases, and the junction held 13 bases outside the gene matches. Looked up from germline, CDR1 is MNHNS and CDR2 is SASEGT. The CDR3 bases are TGTGCCAGCAGGACTAGCACCTCCTTCGATCATGAGCAGTTCTTC. This translates into CASRTSTSFDHEQFF.

For this clone: Other DNA sequences of this sample code for an identical CDR3. V and J are TRBV9 and TRBJ1-1; possible D gene TRBD1, 5 bases. Germline CDR1 reads SGDLS; CDR2 reads YYNGEE. The V gene lost 3 bases and the J gene lost 3 bases, with 15 bases spanning the gap. The CDR3 sequence is 15 residues long. The CDR3 region is CASSARPGRDTEAFF. In DNA, the CDR3 is TGTGCCAGCAGCGCCAGGCCGGGGCGGGACACTGAAGCTTTCTTT.

The chain uses TRBV5-1 and TRBJ1-1; a weak D match, TRBD1 (5 bases). Trimming took 4 bases from V and 0 from J, leaving 13 bases between them. The CDR3 is made up of 15 amino acids. The V gene's germline CDR1 is SGHRS and CDR2 YFSETQ. The CDR3 coding sequence is TGCGCCAGCAGCCAGGGACGGCATATGAACACTGAAGCTTTCTTT. It codes for CASSQGRHMNTEAFF.

The chain has TRBV5-6 and TRBJ1-2, with TRBD1 matching 8 bases. The germline V gene encodes CDR1 SGHDT and CDR2 YYEEEE. The CDR3 sequence is 13 residues long. The V and J ends lost 2 bases and 8 bases, in that order; junction bases with no gene match: 5. The CDR3 DNA is TGTGCCAGCAGCTTCCCAGGGGGCGAGGGCTACACCTTC. Its translation is CASSFPGGEGYTF.

The chain joins TRBV6-5 to TRBJ1-2; 9 nucleotides line up with TRBD1. This CDR3 is 14 amino acids long. Unmatched junction bases numbered 5, after V lost 5 bases and J lost 4 bases. Germline assignment: CDR1 MNHEY and CDR2 SVGAGI. CDR3 sequence: CASSPGQGSYGYTF. Written as DNA, the CDR3 is TGTGCCAGCAGTCCGGGACAGGGATCCTATGGCTACACCTTC.

This chain links TRBV7-6 with TRBJ2-1; unclear D gene. The germline gives CDR1 SGHVS, CDR2 FNYEAQ. The CDR3 runs to 13 residues. V gave up 1 base and J gave up 6 bases, with 7 bases separating them. This CDR3 reads CASSLGARNEQFF. CDR3 coding DNA: TGTGCCAGCAGCTTAGGGGCCCGCAATGAGCAGTTCTTC.

About this clone: At one of its ends the junction is not consistent with the germline gene, which may arise from a read error. V is TRBV5-6 and J is TRBJ1-1; D perhaps matches TRBD1 (5 bases). Germline V CDR1 and CDR2: SGHDT, YYEEEE. The CDR3 has 15 amino acids. CDR3 in amino acids: CAGSPVDKVNTEAFF. DNA for the CDR3: TGTGCCGGCAGCCCAGTGGACAAAGTAAACACTGAAGCTTTCTTT. Filled out from reference TRBV5-6 and TRBJ1-1, the complete variable domain reads DAGVTQSPTHLIKTRGQQVTLRCSPKSGHDTVSWYQQALGQGPQFIFQYYEEEERQRGNFPDRFSGHQFPNYSSELNVNALLLGDSALYLCAGSPVDKVNTEAFFGQGTRLTVV.

CDR3 loop: CASSAADSFQFF. For the CDR3, the DNA is TGTGCCAGCAGCGCCGCTGACTCGTTTCAGTTCTTC. The chain couples TRBV5-4 to TRBJ2-1; D gene ambiguous. In germline, CDR1 is SGHNT, CDR2 YYREEE (reference sequence). The CDR3 runs 12 residues. Trimming cost V 4 bases and J 13 bases, with 15 bases left between them.

In the case of this clone: Other nucleotide sequences in the sample specify the same CDR3. The rearrangement uses TRBV11-3 and TRBJ2-1, with D unresolved. The ends were cut back, 1 base at V and 1 base at J, with 5 bases in the middle. CDR1 is SGHNT, CDR2 YENEEA, per germline. The CDR3 totals 14 residues. The CDR3 loop is CASSLGGSYNEQFF. CDR3 coding DNA: TGTGCCAGCAGCTTAGGAGGATCCTACAATGAGCAGTTCTTC.

The chain combines TRBV19 with TRBJ1-1; TRBD1 agrees at 7 bases. The CDR3 has 10 residues. J lost 11 bases, V lost 11 bases, and 8 bases had no gene match. Germline V gives CDR1 LNHDA, CDR2 SQIVND (reference sequence). The CDR3 nucleotides are TGTGCCTGTCGGGGACAGTCGGCTTTCTTT. Its translation: CACRGQSAFF.

The J gene is TRBJ1-5, the V gene TRBV16; maybe TRBD1 (5 bases). The germline V gene encodes CDR1 KGHSY and CDR2 FQNENV. The CDR3 runs 14 residues. The V end lost 3 bases, the J end lost 5 bases, and 11 bases lay between the germline ends. The CDR3 DNA reads as TGTGCCAGCAGCCATTCAAGGGGATATCAGCCCCAGCATTTT. Protein sequence: CASSHSRGYQPQHF.

The rearrangement links TRBV5-1 to TRBJ1-1; no definite D call. The length of the CDR3 is 15 residues. The ends were cut back, 0 bases at V and 1 base at J, with 10 bases in the middle. Germline V gives CDR1 SGHRS, CDR2 YFSETQ. The CDR3: CASSLVGNSNTEAFF. In DNA form, the CDR3 reads TGCGCCAGCAGCTTGGTGGGCAACTCGAACACTGAAGCTTTCTTT.

The rearrangement joins TRBV9 to TRBJ2-7; 11 bases line up with TRBD2. V lost 0 bases to trimming and J lost 3 bases; unmatched junction nucleotides: 5. Germline CDR1 and CDR2: SGDLS and YYNGEE. The CDR3 runs 16 residues. CDR3 in DNA: TGTGCCAGCAGCGTAGCTACGACTAGCGGGGTCTACGAGCAGTACTTC. It specifies CASSVATTSGVYEQYF.

This chain connects TRBV27 to TRBJ2-1, with 8 bases lining up with TRBD2. The germline gives CDR1 MNHEY, CDR2 SMNVEV (reference sequence). Losses at the gene ends were 6 bases for V and 6 bases for J; bases not matched to a gene: 10. This CDR3 is 15 amino acids long. CDR3 sequence: CASRRRTGGGNEQFF. In DNA, the CDR3 is TGTGCCAGCAGGCGAAGGACGGGGGGGGGCAATGAGCAGTTCTTC.

J is TRBJ2-7 and V is TRBV5-1; tentative D call: TRBD1 (5 bases). The CDR3 is 13 residues long. The V end was cut by 2 bases, the J end by 3 bases, with 9 bases between. Per the germline V gene, CDR1 is SGHRS and CDR2 is YFSETQ. CDR3 loop: CASSFAGLYEQYF. The CDR3 DNA sequence: TGCGCCAGCAGCTTCGCAGGGCTCTACGAGCAGTACTTC.

The chain joins TRBV14 to TRBJ1-1; TRBD1 is a possible D gene (5 bases). V lost 4 bases and J 3 bases, leaving 15 bases between the germline ends. Looked up from germline, CDR1 is SGHDN and CDR2 is FVKESK. The CDR3 length is 15 residues. DNA of the CDR3: TGTGCCAGCAGCCTCCGACCGGGCAGGGACACTGAAGCTTTCTTT. It yields the protein CASSLRPGRDTEAFF.

The J gene is TRBJ1-5, the V gene TRBV18, with TRBD1 matching over 9 bases. CDR1 and CDR2 from the germline V gene are KGHSH and LQKENI. V dropped 3 bases and J dropped 6; count of bases not matched to a gene: 6. The CDR3 length is 15 residues. CDR3 residues: CASSPNRGPGQPQHF. The CDR3 bases are TGTGCCAGCTCACCCAACAGGGGGCCGGGTCAGCCCCAGCATTTT.

The chain couples TRBV7-2 to TRBJ2-1, with D tentatively TRBD1 or TRBD2 (5 bases each). From germline, CDR1 is SGHTA and CDR2 FQGNSA. The CDR3 runs to 13 residues. With 7 bases removed from V and 8 bases from J, the gap between germline ends came to 15 bases. The CDR3 protein is CASTLYLGDEQFF. The CDR3 region has the DNA TGTGCCAGCACCCTTTATCTGGGGGATGAGCAGTTCTTC.

This clone was detected a few times. The rearrangement links TRBV5-1 to TRBJ1-1; no firm D call. CDR3 length: 14 amino acids. Germline CDR1 is SGHRS and CDR2 is YFSETQ. V dropped 0 bases and J dropped 7 bases, with 13 bases sitting between them. The DNA of the CDR3 is TGCGCCAGCAGCTTGGCGATAAGACGGGGTGAAGCTTTCTTT. Protein product: CASSLAIRRGEAFF.

The table lists this clone with a count of one. The V and J genes are TRBV12-5 and TRBJ1-1; 8 nucleotides match TRBD1. Per germline, CDR1 LGHNT and CDR2 FRNRAP. The trim removed 0 bases at V and 1 base at J, leaving 19 bases unmatched. The CDR3 sequence is 21 residues long. Here the CDR3 DNA reads TGTGCTAGTGGTTTGGTACGGACAGGGCTCTACGACGCGAGGAGGAACACTGAAGCTTTCTTT. Translating it yields CASGLVRTGLYDARRNTEAFF. Together with reference TRBV12-5 and TRBJ1-1, the CDR3 gives the full variable domain: DARVTQTPRHKVTEMGQEVTMRCQPILGHNTVFWYRQTMMQGLELLAYFRNRAPLDDSGMPKDRFSAEMPDATLATLKIQPSEPRDSAVYFCASGLVRTGLYDARRNTEAFFGQGTRLTVV.

The V and J genes are TRBV5-8 and TRBJ2-5; TRBD1 is a possible D gene (5 bases). The CDR3 has 15 residues. V was shortened by 1 base and J by 3 bases, with 13 bases between the two germline ends. Germline lookup yields CDR1 SGHTS and CDR2 YDEGEE. CDR3 sequence (DNA): TGTGCCAGCAGCTTGCCCCAGGGATCTAAAGAGACCCAGTACTTC. Translating it yields CASSLPQGSKETQYF.

This chain joins TRBV4-1 and TRBJ2-3, with 9 bases lining up with TRBD2. The CDR3 sequence is 16 residues long. Per the germline V gene, CDR1 is MGHRA and CDR2 is YSYEKL. Unmatched junction bases numbered 10, after V lost 4 bases and J lost 5 bases. CDR3: CASSPRGLAGIDTQYF. CDR3 sequence (DNA): TGCGCCAGCAGCCCGAGAGGCCTAGCGGGGATAGATACGCAGTATTTT.

In this sample, this clone turned up once. V and J are TRBV2 and TRBJ2-7; 7 bases are shared with TRBD1. This CDR3 comprises 13 residues. V gave up 7 bases and J gave up 4 bases; unmatched junction bases: 7. The V gene's germline CDR1 is SNHLY and CDR2 FYNNEI. The CDR3 sequence is CASKGGDYYEQYF. The CDR3 DNA is TGTGCCAGCAAAGGGGGCGATTATTACGAGCAGTACTTC.

The chain combines TRBV7-8 with TRBJ2-7; the match to TRBD2 covers 7 bases. Germline V lookup: CDR1 SGHVS, CDR2 FQNEAQ. This CDR3 contains 12 residues. Trimming cost V 10 bases and J 5 bases; bases outside gene matches: 8. Written as DNA, the CDR3 is TGTGCCACGGGCGGGAGTGGGGACGAGCAGTACTTC. Translation: CATGGSGDEQYF.

This rearrangement joins TRBV11-2 to TRBJ2-7; perhaps TRBD1 as D (6 bases). Trimming stripped 7 bases from V and 9 bases from J, with 25 bases between. The CDR3 is made up of 15 amino acids. Germline CDR1 and CDR2: SGHAT and FQNNGV. CDR3: CASTPSTGSTGMQYF. In DNA form, the CDR3 reads TGTGCCAGCACCCCATCGACAGGTTCAACGGGGATGCAGTACTTC.

The genes are TRBV5-1 and TRBJ2-3; 9 bases agree with TRBD1. Germline lookup yields CDR1 SGHRS and CDR2 YFSETQ. This CDR3 has 18 amino acids. J gave up 2 bases and V 4 bases, and 14 bases lay outside the gene matches. The CDR3 DNA sequence: TGCGCCAGCAGCGGACAACCGGGACAGGGAACCCTCACAGATACGCAGTATTTT. It codes for CASSGQPGQGTLTDTQYF.